These 28 T cell receptor beta chains were sequenced from one sample in a study of identical twins. TCRdb fed the 5' RACE reads into MiXCR, producing one record per CDR3 protein. The sample carries hundreds of thousands of distinct CDR3 sequences, approximately 8% recorded once. The same sample was also studied in work on yellow fever vaccine responses in identical twins.

The material sequenced was memory (CD45RO+) T cells sorted from blood. These receptor sequences come from a woman under 30 in good health.

This clonotype was counted a few times. V usage is TRBV20-1 and J usage is TRBJ2-7; TRBD2 matches 9 bases. Per germline, CDR1 DFQATT and CDR2 SNEGSKA (reference sequence). After removal of 6 bases from V and 5 bases from J, the junction contained 11 bases not matched to a gene. The CDR3 is 14 residues long. The CDR3 DNA follows: TGCAGTGCCCCCTCGCTAGCGGGGAGAAACGAGCAGTACTTC. Amino acid sequence: CSAPSLAGRNEQYF.

This clonotype appeared many times. This rearrangement joins TRBV7-3 to TRBJ2-1, with 12 bases lining up with TRBD2. Germline CDR1 and CDR2: SGHTA and FQGTGA. The CDR3 has 19 amino acids. The ends lost 0 bases at V and 7 bases at J; junction bases unmatched: 13. In DNA, the CDR3 is TGTGCCAGCAGCTTAACGGTTGGGCTAGCGGGAGGGTCTAAGAATGAGCAGTTCTTC. Translating gives CASSLTVGLAGGSKNEQFF.

This clonotype has only a few counts. The chain employs TRBV3-1 and TRBJ2-3; a weak D match, TRBD1 (5 bases). Trimming removed 1 base from V and 3 bases from J, with 14 bases in between. CDR3 length: 16 amino acids. Per the germline V gene, CDR1 is LGHDT and CDR2 is YNNKEL (reference sequence). The CDR3 DNA follows: TGTGCCAGCAGCCAAGGGGGCAGGAAGGGAACAGATACGCAGTATTTT. Amino acids: CASSQGGRKGTDTQYF.

For this clonotype: Compared with germline, one end of the junction differs, possibly owing to a read error. This chain uses TRBV4-2 with TRBJ2-3; the D is unclear. CDR3 length: 13 amino acids. CDR1 LGHNA and CDR2 YNFKEQ come from the germline V gene. CDR3 region: CASIQDPVDTQYF. The DNA of the CDR3 is TGTGCCAGCATCCAAGATCCGGTGGATACGCAGTATTTT.

This clonotype appeared many times. The rearrangement uses TRBV12-3 or TRBV12-4 and TRBJ1-6; perhaps TRBD1 as D (5 bases). The CDR3 is 16 residues long. The V end lost 1 base, the J end lost 10 bases, and 17 bases lay between the germline ends. The CDR3 DNA is TGTGCCAGCAGTTTAGGTCCTGAGGCCCGGGGGTCACCCCTCCACTTT. Protein: CASSLGPEARGSPLHF.

This clonotype came up many times. The gene calls are TRBV4-2 and TRBJ1-2, with a weak D call TRBD1 (5 bases). From germline, CDR1 is LGHNA and CDR2 YNFKEQ. This CDR3 has 17 residues. V shed 0 bases and J shed 4 bases, with 18 bases lying between them. The CDR3 sequence is CASSQEKGITGIYGYTF. The CDR3 DNA reads as TGTGCCAGCAGCCAAGAAAAGGGGATTACAGGCATCTATGGCTACACCTTC.

The CDR3 nucleotides read TGTGCCACCAGCATCAACGGCAGGGGTGGGTCTGGGGCCAACGTCCTGACTTTC. Translated: CATSINGRGGSGANVLTF. The gene calls are TRBV15 and TRBJ2-6; maybe TRBD1 (6 bases). The CDR3 loop spans 18 amino acids. Trimming left V 4 bases short and J 1 base short, with 17 bases between. The V gene's germline CDR1 is LNHNV and CDR2 YYDKDF (reference sequence).

This clonotype has a count of ten or more. The chain couples TRBV12-3 or TRBV12-4 to TRBJ2-3, with TRBD2 matching over 8 bases. Losses at the gene ends were 6 bases for V and 4 bases for J; bases not matched to a gene: 6. CDR3 size: 14 residues. CDR3 amino acids: CASRLAGNADTQYF. The CDR3 DNA is TGTGCCAGCAGGCTAGCGGGCAACGCAGATACGCAGTATTTT.

This rearrangement joins TRBV9 to TRBJ2-1; a possible D gene is TRBD2 (5 bases). There are 14 residues in the CDR3. CDR1 and CDR2 (germline): SGDLS, YYNGEE. Deletions cut 4 bases from V and 4 bases from J, with 12 bases between. CDR3 protein: CASSRSGRYNEQFF. DNA for the CDR3: TGTGCCAGCAGCCGAAGCGGCCGATACAATGAGCAGTTCTTC.

V usage is TRBV7-3 and J usage is TRBJ2-2, with 9 bases identical to TRBD2. CDR3 size: 17 residues. The germline gives CDR1 SGHTA, CDR2 FQGTGA. V gave up 1 base and J gave up 4 bases; unmatched junction bases: 7. The DNA for the CDR3 is TGTGCCAGCAGCTTAAAAGGGCGGGAGGGCGTCACCGGGGAGCTGTTTTTT. Protein: CASSLKGREGVTGELFF.

Ten or more counts support this clonotype. The V call is TRBV12-3 or TRBV12-4, the J call TRBJ1-1; maybe TRBD1 (5 bases). Trimming pared 5 bases from V and 5 bases from J, leaving 9 bases between. The CDR3 sequence is 12 residues long. CDR3 amino acids: CASSPQGTEAFF. DNA of the CDR3: TGTGCCAGCAGTCCCCAGGGTACTGAAGCTTTCTTT.

In its sample, this clonotype was seen many times. The chain combines TRBV5-1 with TRBJ1-2; 8 positions match TRBD1. CDR3 length: 15 residues. The trim removed 2 bases at V and 5 bases at J, leaving 8 bases unmatched. The germline V gene encodes CDR1 SGHRS and CDR2 YFSETQ. CDR3 bases: TGCGCCAGCAGCTTAAAGATGACAGGGGTATATGGCTACACCTTC. Protein product: CASSLKMTGVYGYTF.

This chain connects TRBV5-4 to TRBJ2-1, with 8 bases identical to TRBD2. Looked up from germline, CDR1 is SGHNT and CDR2 is YYREEE (reference sequence). The CDR3 has 13 residues. V dropped 2 bases and J dropped 8; count of bases not matched to a gene: 3. CDR3 sequence: CASSLNSGDEQFF. The CDR3 region has the DNA TGTGCCAGCAGCTTAAATAGCGGGGATGAGCAGTTCTTC.

This clonotype was counted a few times. The V call is TRBV28, the J call TRBJ2-1; 11 nucleotides match TRBD2. The CDR3 extends over 16 amino acids. Germline-derived CDR1 and CDR2 are MDHEN and SYDVKM. Trimming at V came to 1 base and at J to 3 bases, leaving 2 bases not matched to a gene. The CDR3: CASSLLGTSGYNEQFF. Here the CDR3 DNA reads TGTGCCAGCAGTTTATTGGGGACTAGCGGCTACAATGAGCAGTTCTTC.

This clonotype occurred many times. The V call is TRBV6-5, the J call TRBJ2-1; D may match TRBD1 or TRBD2 (5 bases each). This CDR3 region has 14 residues. CDR1 and CDR2 (germline): MNHEY, SVGAGI. Between the trimmed V and J ends, which lost 2 bases and 4 bases, there was a span of 9 bases. The CDR3 sequence: CASSYGGVYNEQFF. The CDR3 DNA is TGTGCCAGCAGTTACGGGGGAGTTTACAATGAGCAGTTCTTC.

This clonotype appeared many times. This chain connects TRBV5-5 to TRBJ2-1; TRBD2 matches at 9 bases. Germline lookup yields CDR1 SGHKS and CDR2 YYEKEE (reference sequence). The junction had 6 bases not matched to a gene; V was cut back by 3 bases and J by 5 bases. This CDR3 has 15 amino acids. Here the CDR3 reads CASSSGLAANNEQFF. DNA of the CDR3: TGTGCCAGCAGCTCGGGACTAGCAGCGAACAATGAGCAGTTCTTC.

The chain is built from TRBV20-1 and TRBJ2-5; unclear D gene. The CDR3 has 13 residues. Trimming took 3 bases from V and 4 from J, leaving 12 bases between them. Germline V gene data show CDR1 as DFQATT and CDR2 as SNEGSKA (reference sequence). The CDR3 region has the DNA TGCAGTGCTAGCCGCGACCCAAGAGAGACCCAGTACTTC. Protein sequence: CSASRDPRETQYF.

This clonotype was observed a handful of times. The CDR3 bases are TGTGCCAGCAGCTTAGTGTCCCGGGAGACCCAGTACTTC. This codes for CASSLVSRETQYF. This chain joins TRBV7-2 and TRBJ2-5, with D hard to call. This CDR3 has 13 amino acids. The V gene's germline CDR1 is SGHTA and CDR2 FQGNSA. V was clipped by 1 base and J by 5 bases, with 8 bases between them.

This chain uses TRBV2 with TRBJ2-1; 15 nucleotides match TRBD2. The trim removed 6 bases at V and 4 bases at J, leaving 4 bases unmatched. This CDR3 has 16 residues. From germline, CDR1 is SNHLY and CDR2 FYNNEI. Here the CDR3 reads CASRVGLAGGYNEQFF. CDR3 DNA sequence: TGTGCCAGCAGAGTCGGACTAGCGGGGGGGTACAATGAGCAGTTCTTC.

This clonotype was recorded at least ten times. The gene calls are TRBV6-1 and TRBJ2-5; 8 bases align to TRBD2. In germline, CDR1 is MNHNS, CDR2 SASEGT. The CDR3 has 16 amino acids. V was pared by 5 bases and J by 4 bases, with 12 bases of the junction left unmatched. The CDR3 region is CASSLLWSGGRETQYF. The DNA of the CDR3 is TGTGCCAGCAGTCTTCTTTGGTCGGGGGGGCGAGAGACCCAGTACTTC.

This clonotype was observed a handful of times. This chain uses TRBV11-2 with TRBJ2-7; possibly TRBD2 for D (5 bases). Trimming removed 0 bases at V and 7 bases at J, with 10 bases between. The CDR3 length is 13 residues. Germline V lookup: CDR1 SGHAT, CDR2 FQNNGV. CDR3 DNA: TGTGCCAGCAGCTTAGATCTCGGGAATGAGCAGTACGTC. It translates to CASSLDLGNEQYV.

There are many counts of this clonotype. The chain uses TRBV20-1 and TRBJ2-5, with D unclear. Trimming left V 2 bases short and J 4 bases short, with 5 bases between. The CDR3 is 11 residues long. CDR1 and CDR2 (germline): DFQATT, SNEGSKA (reference sequence). CDR3 loop: CSARQLETQYF. CDR3 sequence (DNA): TGCAGTGCTAGACAGCTAGAGACCCAGTACTTC.

J is TRBJ1-1 and V is TRBV4-2; D is uncertain. The germline CDR1 and CDR2 sequences are LGHNA and YNFKEQ. The CDR3 runs 15 residues. V gave up 1 base and J gave up 0 bases, with 9 bases separating them. CDR3 sequence reads: CASSQGQKMNTEAFF. As DNA, the CDR3 is TGTGCCAGCAGCCAAGGGCAGAAGATGAACACTGAAGCTTTCTTT.

The chain carries TRBV13 and TRBJ2-7; TRBD2 is a possible D gene (6 bases). Per germline, CDR1 PRHDT and CDR2 FYEKMQ (reference sequence). The V end was cut by 2 bases, the J end by 0 bases, with 11 bases between. This CDR3 comprises 15 residues. In DNA, the CDR3 is TGTGCCAGCAGCTTACGGGACTCCCCCTCCTACGAGCAGTACTTC. It yields the protein CASSLRDSPSYEQYF.

This clonotype was detected many times. V is TRBV10-3 and J is TRBJ1-1; TRBD1 is a possible D gene (6 bases). Germline values: CDR1 ENHRY, CDR2 SYGVKD. V was shortened by 0 bases and J by 4 bases, with 9 bases between the two germline ends. The CDR3 sequence is 14 residues long. The CDR3 protein is CAISESPQGTEAFF. In DNA, the CDR3 is TGTGCCATCAGTGAGTCCCCACAGGGCACTGAAGCTTTCTTT.

This clonotype was detected many times. The rearrangement joins TRBV3-1 to TRBJ2-2; the match to TRBD2 covers 12 bases. The germline V gene has CDR1 LGHDT and CDR2 YNNKEL (reference sequence). The V segment lost 4 bases and the J segment 7 bases; nucleotides outside the gene matches: 10. The CDR3 contains 17 residues. The chain's CDR3 is CASSPGLAGSGIGELFF. The DNA for the CDR3 is TGTGCCAGCAGCCCGGGACTAGCGGGTAGTGGGATCGGGGAGCTGTTTTTT. The full variable domain, in which reference TRBV3-1 and TRBJ2-2 provide the parts outside the CDR3, is DTAVSQTPKYLVTQMGNDKSIKCEQNLGHDTMYWYKQDSKKFLKIMFSYNNKELIINETVPNRFSPKSPDKAHLNLHINSLELGDSAVYFCASSPGLAGSGIGELFFGEGSRLTVL.

This clonotype was seen repeatedly, ten times or more. The chain carries TRBV4-2 and TRBJ1-1; 10 nucleotides align to TRBD1. CDR3 length equals 17 residues. The germline V gene has CDR1 LGHNA and CDR2 YNFKEQ. V shed 3 bases and J 5 bases; nucleotides not matched to a gene: 12. CDR3 sequence reads: CASSQEVTGTGETEAFF. CDR3 bases: TGTGCCAGCAGCCAGGAAGTTACCGGGACAGGGGAGACTGAAGCTTTCTTT.

At least ten counts were recorded for this clonotype. J is TRBJ1-4 and V is TRBV5-1; 7 bases line up with TRBD1. The CDR3 covers 16 residues. Germline V gene lookup returns CDR1 SGHRS and CDR2 YFSETQ. V gave up 4 bases and J gave up 0 bases; unmatched junction bases: 6. DNA for the CDR3: TGCGCCAGCAGCGTCGGGACAGCGACAACTAATGAAAAACTGTTTTTT. This translates into CASSVGTATTNEKLFF.